One sample yielded the 29 T cell receptor beta chains listed below, sequenced in a study of blood T cell repertoires in COVID-19 (dated by TCRdb to the early 2020s). Preparation of the library involved the immunoSEQ multiplex PCR assay. As stored in TCRdb, this immuneACCESS dataset retains in-frame rearrangements with V and J assigned. A fraction of the clones does not appear; measured against another copy, unresolved V genes explain less than half of the discrepancy, and the remainder lacks a known reason. Present in this sample are about 120,000 clones, 83% of which were seen just once. About 2.2% of the sample lies in the top ten. Sequencing was carried out using peripheral blood. The receptors shown here come from a man aged 25 to 40 with acute or convalescent COVID-19.

This clone was recorded only once. The chain carries TRBV7-3 and TRBJ2-1, with 9 bases lining up with TRBD1. Germline V gene lookup returns CDR1 SGHTA and CDR2 FQGTGA. The J segment lost 3 bases and the V segment lost 5 bases, leaving 5 bases of the junction unmatched. The CDR3 loop spans 15 amino acids. CDR3 coding DNA: TGTGCCAGCAGCGGGGACAGGGCCAACTACAATGAGCAGTTCTTC. This translates into CASSGDRANYNEQFF.

The chain employs TRBV1 and TRBJ1-2; the listed D gene, TRBD1, was not tested against the DNA. TRBV1 is marked as a pseudogene. The CDR3 sequence is 16 residues long. The DNA for the CDR3 is TGCACCAGCAGCCAAGATGGGGGCGACAGGCCCTATGGCTACACCTTC. As protein: CTSSQDGGDRPYGYTF.

This chain links TRBV6-6 with TRBJ1-1; 9 bases map to TRBD1. The CDR3 is 12 residues long. With 7 bases clipped from V and 8 bases from J, the junction kept 5 bases outside the gene matches. Per germline, CDR1 MNHNY and CDR2 SVGAGI (reference sequence). Written as DNA, the CDR3 is TGTGCCAGCACCCGGACAGGGGACGAAGCTTTCTTT. Translating it yields CASTRTGDEAFF.

Concerning this clone: One junction end does not reproduce the germline sequence, and a read error may be involved. The rearrangement uses TRBV7-7 and TRBJ2-3, with a possible D match to TRBD1 (6 bases). The CDR3 has 15 amino acids. CDR1 is SSHAT and CDR2 is FNYEAQ in the germline V gene (reference sequence). Here the CDR3 reads CASSLGASSTDTQYF. The CDR3 coding sequence is TGTGCTAGCAGCTTGGGGGCCTCTAGCACAGATACGCAGTATTTT.

This chain links TRBV4-2 with TRBJ1-2, with a weak D call TRBD1 (5 bases). The germline V gene has CDR1 LGHNA and CDR2 YNFKEQ. The germline V and J ends were trimmed by 1 base and 2 bases, with 8 bases remaining between them. The CDR3 has 14 amino acids. The CDR3 nucleotides are TGTGCCAGCAGCCAAGGCAGGGTAAACTATGGCTACACCTTC. This translates into CASSQGRVNYGYTF.

This clone was seen once. The V call is TRBV7-6, the J call TRBJ2-2, with D perhaps matching TRBD1 (5 bases). Germline V gene data show CDR1 as SGHVS and CDR2 as FNYEAQ. Trimming removed 3 bases at V and 1 base at J, with 6 bases between. The CDR3 loop spans 14 amino acids. The CDR3 coding sequence is TGTGCCAGCAGCTTCGGACAGAACACCGGGGAGCTGTTTTTT. Translation: CASSFGQNTGELFF.

The chain uses TRBV3-1 (or the pseudogene TRBV3-2) and TRBJ1-2, with D possibly TRBD1 on 6 matching bases. Germline loops: CDR1 LGHDT, CDR2 YNNKEL (reference sequence). This CDR3 has 14 residues. The V end lost 4 bases, the J end lost 4 bases, and 13 bases lay between the germline ends. The CDR3 nucleotides are TGTGCCAGCAGCCCTTTGACAGGAACCTATGGCTACACCTTC. Translating it yields CASSPLTGTYGYTF.

The chain couples TRBV7-2 to TRBJ2-2; possible D gene TRBD2, 7 bases. The V end was cut by 1 base, the J end by 4 bases, with 22 bases between. CDR3 length: 19 amino acids. CDR1 is SGHTA, CDR2 FQGNSA, per germline. CDR3: CASSLVVRSAGAGTGELFF. CDR3 DNA sequence: TGTGCCAGCAGCTTAGTCGTAAGATCTGCGGGGGCCGGCACCGGGGAGCTGTTTTTT. The full variable domain, completed using reference TRBV7-2 and TRBJ2-2, is GAGVSQSPSNKVTEKGKDVELRCDPISGHTALYWYRQSLGQGLEFLIYFQGNSAPDKSGLPSDRFSAERTGGSVSTLTIQRTQQEDSAVYLCASSLVVRSAGAGTGELFFGEGSRLTVL.

This chain uses TRBV12-3 or TRBV12-4 with TRBJ2-4; possible D gene TRBD2, 6 bases. This CDR3 has 13 amino acids. Trimming pared 2 bases from V and 9 bases from J, leaving 11 bases between. CDR3 residues: CASSLQAGGIQYF. The CDR3 nucleotides read TGTGCCAGCAGTTTACAGGCCGGGGGCATTCAGTACTTC.

This clone was seen a single time. The gene calls are TRBV5-4 and TRBJ1-2; weak D call: TRBD1 (5 bases). The V gene's germline CDR1 is SGHNT and CDR2 YYREEE (reference sequence). This CDR3 spans 15 amino acids. Trimming shortened V by 4 bases and J by 3 bases, and 16 bases separated the two germline ends. The DNA for the CDR3 is TGTGCCAGCAGCCCATGGGCCGGGGGGGACTATGGCTACACCTTC. Translated, it gives CASSPWAGGDYGYTF.

The chain uses TRBV6-5 and TRBJ1-2, with TRBD1 as a possible D gene (5 bases). CDR3 length equals 13 residues. From germline, CDR1 is MNHEY and CDR2 SVGAGI. The V and J ends lost 2 bases and 6 bases respectively, with 10 bases between them. CDR3 in DNA: TGTGCCAGCAGTTACCGAGGGACTCATGGCTACACCTTC. It yields the protein CASSYRGTHGYTF.

A remark on this clone: Other DNA variants within this sample encode the same CDR3. The J gene is TRBJ1-1, the V gene TRBV29-1, with unresolved D. This CDR3 comprises 12 residues. The germline V and J ends were trimmed by 5 bases and 2 bases, with 9 bases remaining between them. Germline CDR1 and CDR2: SQVTM and ANQGSEA. The chain's CDR3 is CSVTRVNTEAFF. The CDR3 DNA is TGCAGCGTTACGAGGGTTAACACTGAAGCTTTCTTT. The whole variable domain, remainder taken from reference TRBV29-1 and TRBJ1-1, is SAVISQKPSRDICQRGTSLTIQCQVDSQVTMMFWYRQQPGQSLTLIATANQGSEATYESGFVIDKFPISRPNLTFSTLTVSNMSPEDSSIYLCSVTRVNTEAFFGQGTRLTVV.

The chain employs TRBV2 and TRBJ1-1; no firm D call. V lost 6 bases and J 1 base, leaving 9 bases between the germline ends. CDR1 is SNHLY and CDR2 is FYNNEI in the germline V gene. The CDR3 spans 13 residues. CDR3 residues: CASRPNSNTEAFF. The CDR3 region has the DNA TGTGCCAGCAGACCTAACTCGAACACTGAAGCTTTCTTT.

Here the CDR3 DNA reads TGTGCCAGCAGCCTCCGGGACAGGGTTTATGGCTACACCTTC. Its translation: CASSLRDRVYGYTF. The rearrangement uses TRBV3-1 (or the pseudogene TRBV3-2) and TRBJ1-2, with 9 bases matching TRBD1. The V gene end was trimmed by 4 bases and the J gene end by 5 bases; junction bases not matched to a gene: 5. There are 14 residues in the CDR3. CDR1 LGHDT and CDR2 YNNKEL come from the germline V gene (reference sequence).

For the CDR3, the DNA is TGTGCCAGCAGCCCCGGGGGACAGGGGCATAATTCACCCCTCCACTTT. It specifies CASSPGGQGHNSPLHF. The chain links TRBV5-4 to TRBJ1-6; TRBD1 agrees at 10 bases. Losses at the gene ends were 4 bases for V and 5 bases for J; bases not matched to a gene: 6. The CDR3 has 16 amino acids. In germline, CDR1 is SGHNT, CDR2 YYREEE (reference sequence).

The chain is built from TRBV12-3 or TRBV12-4 and TRBJ2-3; maybe TRBD1 (6 bases). This CDR3 spans 13 amino acids. Trimming took 6 bases from V and 3 from J, leaving 10 bases between them. CDR3 nucleotides: TGTGCCAGCAGACCGCAGGGGACAGATACGCAGTATTTT. This gives the protein CASRPQGTDTQYF.

This rearrangement joins TRBV9 to TRBJ2-3, with TRBD2 matching 10 bases. Germline CDR1 SGDLS, CDR2 YYNGEE. This CDR3 contains 15 residues. With V trimmed by 4 bases and J by 6 bases, 8 bases remained unmatched. The CDR3 here is CASSISGGPGDTQYF. CDR3 in DNA: TGTGCCAGCAGCATTAGCGGGGGGCCTGGGGATACGCAGTATTTT. Full variable domain (remainder filled in from reference TRBV9 and TRBJ2-3): DSGVTQTPKHLITATGQRVTLRCSPRSGDLSVYWYQQSLDQGLQFLIQYYNGEERAKGNILERFSAQQFPDLHSELNLSSLELGDSALYFCASSISGGPGDTQYFGPGTRLTVL.

This clone was seen once. The chain uses TRBV2 and TRBJ2-2, with a possible D match to TRBD1 (6 bases). V was shortened by 0 bases and J by 3 bases, with 11 bases between the two germline ends. This CDR3 region has 16 residues. Germline CDR1 SNHLY, CDR2 FYNNEI. CDR3 protein: CASSEARNRDTGELFF. The CDR3 DNA reads TGTGCCAGCAGTGAAGCGCGGAACAGGGACACCGGGGAGCTGTTTTTT. The variable domain in full, with the rest retrieved from reference TRBV2 and TRBJ2-2, is EPEVTQTPSHQVTQMGQEVILRCVPISNHLYFYWYRQILGQKVEFLVSFYNNEISEKSEIFDDQFSVERPDGSNFTLKIRSTKLEDSAMYFCASSEARNRDTGELFFGEGSRLTVL.

The genes are TRBV5-6 and TRBJ2-4; 7 bases fit TRBD2. The junction had 15 bases not matched to a gene; V was cut back by 4 bases and J by 8 bases. CDR3 length: 16 amino acids. CDR1 SGHDT and CDR2 YYEEEE come from the germline V gene. The CDR3 DNA follows: TGTGCCAGCAGCGTCTACCTGCGACCCGCGGGGGACATTCAGTACTTC. Translation gives CASSVYLRPAGDIQYF.

CDR3 sequence (DNA): TGTGCCAGCAGCTTAGACGTGACTCCTGGTGACACCATATATTTT. Translated: CASSLDVTPGDTIYF. This sequence joins TRBV7-9 and TRBJ1-3, with unresolved D. This CDR3 comprises 15 residues. Germline loops: CDR1 SEHNR, CDR2 FQNEAQ (reference sequence). The V and J ends lost 1 base and 8 bases respectively, with 15 bases between them.

This sequence joins TRBV7-8 and TRBJ2-5; 8 bases match TRBD1. V shed 5 bases and J 1 base; nucleotides not matched to a gene: 9. CDR1 is SGHVS and CDR2 is FQNEAQ in the germline V gene. CDR3 length equals 16 residues. The CDR3 is CASSPVRDRPQETQYF. The CDR3 region has the DNA TGTGCCAGCAGCCCAGTCCGGGACAGGCCCCAAGAGACCCAGTACTTC.

The V gene is TRBV19, the J gene TRBJ1-3; tentatively, D is TRBD1 (6 bases). Trimming took 8 bases from V and 0 from J, leaving 11 bases between them. This CDR3 is 14 amino acids long. CDR1 and CDR2 (germline): LNHDA, SQIVND (reference sequence). The CDR3 here is CASQQGNSGNTIYF. The CDR3 region has the DNA TGTGCCAGTCAACAGGGCAACTCTGGAAACACCATATATTTT.

The V gene is TRBV5-1, the J gene TRBJ1-2; the D is unclear. CDR1 SGHRS and CDR2 YFSETQ come from the germline V gene. The CDR3 length is 14 residues. Trimming pared 2 bases from V and 2 bases from J, leaving 10 bases between. CDR3 region: CASSFRDKNYGYTF. The DNA of the CDR3 is TGCGCCAGCAGCTTTCGTGACAAGAACTATGGCTACACCTTC. Full variable domain (missing parts from reference TRBV5-1 and TRBJ1-2): KAGVTQTPRYLIKTRGQQVTLSCSPISGHRSVSWYQQTPGQGLQFLFEYFSETQRNKGNFPGRFSGRQFSNSRSEMNVSTLELGDSALYLCASSFRDKNYGYTFGSGTRLTVV.

This clone was seen a few times. This sequence joins TRBV13 and TRBJ1-2; D may be TRBD1 (5 bases). Trimming cost V 1 base and J 6 bases, with 9 bases left between them. CDR3 length: 13 residues. Germline-derived CDR1 and CDR2 are PRHDT and FYEKMQ (reference sequence). The CDR3 nucleotides read TGTGCCAGCAGCTTAGAGGGGCCACATGGCTACACCTTC. Translation: CASSLEGPHGYTF.

V usage is TRBV18 and J usage is TRBJ2-2; D not resolved. This CDR3 spans 14 amino acids. The V end lost 2 bases, the J end lost 5 bases, and 9 bases lay between the germline ends. Germline assignment: CDR1 KGHSH and CDR2 LQKENI. The CDR3 loop is CASSPKQLTGELFF. The DNA of the CDR3 is TGTGCCAGCTCACCAAAGCAATTAACCGGGGAGCTGTTTTTT.

V is TRBV19 and J is TRBJ1-2; D is unclear. Trimming pared 3 bases from V and 4 bases from J, leaving 15 bases between. Germline CDR1 is LNHDA and CDR2 is SQIVND (reference sequence). CDR3 length equals 15 residues. The CDR3 sequence: CASSIRRAAGYGYTF. CDR3 nucleotides: TGTGCCAGTAGTATCAGGAGGGCAGCCGGCTATGGCTACACCTTC.

The V call is TRBV5-6, the J call TRBJ1-2, with a possible D match to TRBD1 (5 bases). CDR1 and CDR2 (germline): SGHDT, YYEEEE. V lost 4 bases and J lost 5, with 15 bases in between. The CDR3 is made up of 14 amino acids. CDR3 loop: CASSPVDKTYGYTF. The CDR3 DNA follows: TGTGCCAGCAGCCCCGTGGACAAGACGTATGGCTACACCTTC.

V gene TRBV19 combines with J gene TRBJ2-1, with a weak D call TRBD1 (6 bases). The germline V gene has CDR1 LNHDA and CDR2 SQIVND (reference sequence). V was clipped by 7 bases and J by 0 bases, with 19 bases between them. The CDR3 has 17 amino acids. The CDR3 DNA reads as TGTGCCAGTACCGCTAGGACAGCCCTGAGCTCCTACAATGAGCAGTTCTTC. This translates into CASTARTALSSYNEQFF.

This clone was detected once. V usage is TRBV4-3 and J usage is TRBJ2-7; 13 bases are a match to TRBD2. The germline V gene encodes CDR1 LGHNA and CDR2 YSLEER. This CDR3 is built from 15 residues. After removal of 4 bases from V and 3 bases from J, the junction contained 3 bases not matched to a gene. The CDR3 is CASSRGLAGDYEQYF. CDR3 sequence (DNA): TGCGCCAGCAGCCGCGGACTAGCGGGGGACTACGAGCAGTACTTC.